The 30 T cell receptor beta chains in this list originate from one sample, sequenced in a study of T cell repertoires in cytomegalovirus infection. The antigens for these receptors are not known. TCRdb itself ran the reads through MiXCR, one entry per CDR3 protein. Of under 200,000 distinct CDR3 sequences in the sample, about 20% were seen once. The specimen was CD8+ T cells from cultured PBMCs, collected from culture after CMV antigen stimulation. Receptor source: a human donor in good health (CMV status not recorded). Some clones in this sample may be carry-over from other donors' samples.

Here the CDR3 reads CASSLNGLEQYF. CDR3 coding DNA: TGTGCCAGCAGTCTAAACGGACTCGAGCAGTACTTC. The gene calls are TRBV12-3 or TRBV12-4 and TRBJ2-7; TRBD2 is a possible D gene (5 bases). The V and J ends lost 5 bases and 6 bases respectively, with 11 bases between them. The CDR3 contains 12 residues.

The chain uses TRBV4-3 and TRBJ2-1, with D perhaps TRBD1 or TRBD2 (6 bases each). The V and J ends lost 1 base and 9 bases respectively, with 16 bases between them. The CDR3 is 15 amino acids. CDR1 LGHNA and CDR2 YSLEER come from the germline V gene. The CDR3 protein is CASSQGTGGYGEQFF. CDR3 coding DNA: TGCGCCAGCAGCCAAGGGACCGGGGGCTATGGTGAGCAGTTCTTC.

This clonotype was detected only a few times. The CDR3 loop reads CASSSASGIQTGELFF. The DNA of the CDR3 is TGTGCCAGCAGCTCGGCTAGCGGGATCCAAACCGGGGAGCTGTTTTTT. This chain joins TRBV7-6 and TRBJ2-2; 9 nucleotides align to TRBD2. Germline trimming cut 4 bases from V and 5 bases from J; bases unmatched to any gene: 8. The CDR3 is 16 residues long. The germline V gene encodes CDR1 SGHVS and CDR2 FNYEAQ.

This rearrangement joins TRBV7-2 to TRBJ1-2; possible D gene TRBD1, 5 bases. Germline V gene sequence: CDR1 SGHTA, CDR2 FQGNSA. V lost 4 bases and J 8 bases, leaving 17 bases between the germline ends. The CDR3 runs 14 residues. The chain's CDR3 is CASSSPGGEDGYTF. The DNA for the CDR3 is TGTGCCAGCAGCTCTCCGGGAGGGGAAGACGGCTACACCTTC.

The chain links TRBV6-1 to TRBJ2-7; TRBD1 or TRBD2 may be the D gene (6 bases each). CDR3 size: 14 residues. Between the trimmed V and J ends, which lost 2 bases and 4 bases, there was a span of 12 bases. CDR1 and CDR2 from the germline V gene are MNHNS and SASEGT. CDR3 bases: TGTGCCAGCAGTGAAACGGGGGCAGTATACGAGCAGTACTTC. Translated, it gives CASSETGAVYEQYF.

A few counts support this clonotype. A junction end diverges from the germline sequence, so it may reflect a read error. This chain connects TRBV7-9 to TRBJ2-1; a possible D gene is TRBD2 (5 bases). In germline, CDR1 is SEHNR, CDR2 FQNEAQ (reference sequence). The CDR3 totals 12 residues. The CDR3 here is CASSLAMREPFF. CDR3 DNA: TGTGCCAGCAGCTTAGCGATGAGGGAGCCGTTCTTC.

The chain recombines TRBV4-1 with TRBJ1-1; D remains unclear. CDR3 length: 16 residues. From germline, CDR1 is MGHRA and CDR2 YSYEKL. V was cut by 1 base and J by 1 base, with 13 bases left in between. The DNA of the CDR3 is TGCGCCAGCAGCCAAGGAATGGGAGAGCCGAACACTGAAGCTTTCTTT. This translates into CASSQGMGEPNTEAFF.

This clonotype was found once. The CDR3 DNA follows: TGTGCCAGCAGCTCCTATGGCAGGGAAACAGATACGCAGTATTTT. Translation: CASSSYGRETDTQYF. The V and J genes are TRBV7-2 and TRBJ2-3, with D possibly TRBD1 on 5 matching bases. This CDR3 has 15 amino acids. Germline-derived CDR1 and CDR2 are SGHTA and FQGNSA. V lost 4 bases and J 3 bases, leaving 14 bases between the germline ends.

The chain links TRBV24-1 to TRBJ1-5; 12 bases fit TRBD1. The germline V gene encodes CDR1 KGHDR and CDR2 SFDVKD. This CDR3 has 18 amino acids. V gave up 6 bases and J gave up 1 base; unmatched junction bases: 9. CDR3 DNA sequence: TGTGCCACCAGTCCCGGGACAGGGGGCTCGGGGAGCAATCAGCCCCAGCATTTT. Amino acid sequence: CATSPGTGGSGSNQPQHF.

This clonotype appeared a few times. The V and J genes are TRBV6-2 or TRBV6-3 and TRBJ1-2; D unresolved. The CDR3 has 12 residues. Germline V gene lookup returns CDR1 MNHEY and CDR2 SVGEGT. Trimming took off 2 bases at V and 4 bases at J, with 5 bases between the two ends. The CDR3 sequence is CASSYTVYGYTF. The CDR3 nucleotides read TGTGCCAGCAGTTACACCGTCTATGGCTACACCTTC.

This chain connects TRBV19 to TRBJ1-1; D ambiguous. Trimming removed 2 bases at V and 0 bases at J, with 4 bases between. CDR3 length: 13 amino acids. Germline assignment: CDR1 LNHDA and CDR2 SQIVND (reference sequence). For the CDR3, the DNA is TGTGCCAGTAGTATATACCTGAACACTGAAGCTTTCTTT. It translates to CASSIYLNTEAFF.

The gene calls are TRBV14 and TRBJ2-7, with D unclear. This CDR3 has 14 residues. V lost 0 bases, J lost 7 bases, and 13 bases lay in between. The germline V gene has CDR1 SGHDN and CDR2 FVKESK. Written as DNA, the CDR3 is TGTGCCAGCAGCCAAGATTTTCGGTCTCGGGAGCAGTACTTC. Encoded protein: CASSQDFRSREQYF. The complete variable domain, with remaining parts taken from reference TRBV14 and TRBJ2-7, reads EAGVTQFPSHSVIEKGQTVTLRCDPISGHDNLYWYRRVMGKEIKFLLHFVKESKQDESGMPNNRFLAERTGGTYSTLKVQPAELEDSGVYFCASSQDFRSREQYFGPGTRLTVT.

There are a few counts of this clonotype. Mismatch with germline at one junction end may stem from a read error. This chain connects TRBV7-8 to TRBJ1-1, with TRBD1 as a possible D gene (6 bases). This CDR3 has 15 amino acids. Germline V lookup: CDR1 SGHVS, CDR2 FQNEAQ. The CDR3 coding sequence is TGTGCCAGCAGTTTAGGACAGTCTAGATACACTGAAGCTTTCTTT. It yields the protein CASSLGQSRYTEAFF.

This clonotype showed up just a few times. This chain connects TRBV4-2 to TRBJ2-1; unclear D gene. CDR1 and CDR2 (germline): LGHNA, YNFKEQ. This CDR3 contains 14 residues. Trimming left V 4 bases short and J 9 bases short, with 16 bases between. CDR3 region: CASSPQYNPREQFF. The CDR3 region has the DNA TGTGCCAGCAGCCCACAGTATAACCCCCGTGAGCAGTTCTTC.

This chain uses TRBV12-3 or TRBV12-4 with TRBJ2-1, with a tentative D call TRBD2 (5 bases). The CDR3 has 15 amino acids. V gave up 6 bases and J gave up 1 base, with 13 bases separating them. CDR3 loop: CASSPKPGSYNEQFF. Here the CDR3 DNA reads TGTGCCAGCAGCCCTAAACCGGGATCCTACAATGAGCAGTTCTTC.

This rearrangement joins TRBV7-2 to TRBJ2-5; D gene unclear. The CDR3 runs 17 residues. Germline V CDR1 and CDR2: SGHTA, FQGNSA. The V end was cut by 5 bases, the J end by 4 bases, with 23 bases between. CDR3: CASSPSIADGWGETQYF. CDR3 nucleotide sequence: TGTGCCAGCAGCCCGAGCATCGCGGACGGCTGGGGAGAGACCCAGTACTTC.

This clonotype has more than one count but fewer than ten. The chain links TRBV7-8 to TRBJ1-2; 7 bases map to TRBD1. Germline loops: CDR1 SGHVS, CDR2 FQNEAQ. The length of the CDR3 is 13 residues. V dropped 3 bases and J dropped 7; count of bases not matched to a gene: 5. The CDR3 reads CASSLGRGPGYTF. The CDR3 DNA is TGTGCCAGCAGCTTGGGTAGGGGGCCTGGCTACACCTTC.

The J gene is TRBJ2-3, the V gene TRBV7-8; D gene uncertain. V was pared by 1 base and J by 5 bases, with 13 bases between. Germline CDR1 SGHVS, CDR2 FQNEAQ. The CDR3 extends over 15 amino acids. The CDR3 spells CASSLVAGLGDTQYF. Here the CDR3 DNA reads TGTGCCAGCAGCTTAGTTGCTGGGTTGGGAGATACGCAGTATTTT.

This chain joins TRBV5-8 and TRBJ2-1, with TRBD1 identical over 9 bases. With V trimmed by 0 bases and J by 8 bases, 6 bases remained unmatched. Germline-derived CDR1 and CDR2 are SGHTS and YDEGEE. The CDR3 consists of 15 residues. The CDR3: CASSLGTGASDEQFF. CDR3 coding DNA: TGTGCCAGCAGCTTGGGGACAGGGGCAAGCGATGAGCAGTTCTTC.

A few counts support this clonotype. The chain links TRBV7-9 to TRBJ2-5, with unresolved D. Germline-derived CDR1 and CDR2 are SEHNR and FQNEAQ (reference sequence). Trimming took 5 bases from V and 2 from J, leaving 9 bases between them. CDR3 size: 13 residues. CDR3 amino acids: CASSAKEQETQYF. CDR3 nucleotide sequence: TGTGCCAGCAGCGCCAAGGAACAAGAGACCCAGTACTTC.

The sample holds a few counts of this clonotype. This sequence joins TRBV6-2 or TRBV6-3 and TRBJ2-7; possible D gene TRBD2, 7 bases. The germline V gene encodes CDR1 MNHEY and CDR2 SVGEGT. There are 15 residues in the CDR3. The V end was cut by 4 bases, the J end by 4 bases, with 17 bases between. The CDR3 bases are TGTGCCAGCAGTTGGGCAACGGGGGGCCTATACGAGCAGTACTTC. Translated: CASSWATGGLYEQYF.

This chain joins TRBV6-4 and TRBJ2-1, with 7 positions matching TRBD1. Unmatched junction bases numbered 9, after V lost 6 bases and J lost 4 bases. Per the germline V gene, CDR1 is MRHNA and CDR2 is SNTAGT. The CDR3 covers 15 residues. CDR3 protein: CASSPYQGQYNEQFF. The CDR3 DNA reads TGTGCCAGCAGCCCTTATCAGGGACAGTACAATGAGCAGTTCTTC.

Only a few counts were recorded for this clonotype. The rearrangement links TRBV5-6 to TRBJ1-1; D gene uncertain. The CDR3 contains 15 residues. Trimming took 2 bases from V and 1 from J, leaving 12 bases between them. Germline V gene sequence: CDR1 SGHDT, CDR2 YYEEEE. CDR3 DNA: TGTGCCAGCAGCTTTGTATGGGGAGAGAACACTGAAGCTTTCTTT. Translating it yields CASSFVWGENTEAFF. Using reference TRBV5-6 and TRBJ1-1 for the parts outside the CDR3, the full variable domain is DAGVTQSPTHLIKTRGQQVTLRCSPKSGHDTVSWYQQALGQGPQFIFQYYEEEERQRGNFPDRFSGHQFPNYSSELNVNALLLGDSALYLCASSFVWGENTEAFFGQGTRLTVV.

The chain combines TRBV4-2 with TRBJ1-1; D gene ambiguous. The V end lost 1 base, the J end lost 0 bases, and 12 bases lay between the germline ends. From germline, CDR1 is LGHNA and CDR2 YNFKEQ. The CDR3 is made up of 16 amino acids. Written as DNA, the CDR3 is TGTGCCAGCAGCCAAGCGCAGAGGCCTATGAACACTGAAGCTTTCTTT. It specifies CASSQAQRPMNTEAFF.

The chain has TRBV7-8 and TRBJ2-7; D is unclear. V was pared by 0 bases and J by 6 bases, with 12 bases between. Germline CDR1 reads SGHVS; CDR2 reads FQNEAQ. CDR3 length equals 14 residues. CDR3 sequence (DNA): TGTGCCAGCAGCTTAGCGATAGGGATTGCCGAGCAGTACTTC. Translated: CASSLAIGIAEQYF.

The V gene is TRBV7-9, the J gene TRBJ1-4; TRBD1 might be the D (6 bases). V lost 5 bases to trimming and J lost 5 bases, with 15 bases between them. From germline, CDR1 is SEHNR and CDR2 FQNEAQ (reference sequence). The CDR3 length is 15 residues. The CDR3 reads CASSLRQATNEKLFF. Written as DNA, the CDR3 is TGTGCCAGCAGCCTACGACAGGCGACAAATGAAAAACTGTTTTTT.

The genes are TRBV7-6 and TRBJ2-2; D is undetermined. The ends were cut back, 3 bases at V and 6 bases at J, with 5 bases in the middle. CDR1 and CDR2 from the germline V gene are SGHVS and FNYEAQ. The CDR3 contains 12 residues. Here the CDR3 reads CASSFYSGELFF. CDR3 bases: TGTGCCAGCAGCTTTTATTCCGGGGAGCTGTTTTTT.

This clonotype has more than one count but fewer than ten. V usage is TRBV12-5 and J usage is TRBJ2-7, with D perhaps TRBD1 (6 bases). V gave up 6 bases and J gave up 6 bases, with 18 bases separating them. Looked up from germline, CDR1 is LGHNT and CDR2 is FRNRAP. CDR3 size: 14 residues. The CDR3 nucleotides read TGTGCTAGTGGCCGCGTCCCAGGGGAAAGCGAGCAGTACTTC. Its protein product is CASGRVPGESEQYF.

The genes are TRBV20-1 and TRBJ1-5; D might be TRBD1 (5 bases). Germline CDR1 reads DFQATT; CDR2 reads SNEGSKA (reference sequence). This CDR3 region has 12 residues. V was pared by 3 bases and J by 7 bases, with 10 bases between. The CDR3 sequence is CSASAGDQPQHF. As DNA, the CDR3 is TGCAGTGCTAGTGCTGGGGACCAGCCCCAGCATTTT.

This chain uses TRBV9 with TRBJ2-2; D possibly corresponds to TRBD1 (6 bases). CDR3 length: 19 residues. From germline, CDR1 is SGDLS and CDR2 YYNGEE. V lost 0 bases to trimming and J lost 3 bases, with 21 bases between them. CDR3 coding DNA: TGTGCCAGCAGCGTAGAGTCCCGGGACACCCCTCAATACACCGGGGAGCTGTTTTTT. Its translation: CASSVESRDTPQYTGELFF.